The 19 T cell receptor beta chains given below trace back to one sample, sequenced in a study of blood T cell repertoires in COVID-19 (dated by TCRdb to about 2020). The method behind the library was the immunoSEQ multiplex PCR assay. TCRdb stores this immuneACCESS table with in-frame sequences only. Part of the clones is absent; in the studies checked, under half of the shortfall reflects unresolved V genes, and no reason is known for the rest. The sample table records approximately 300,000 clones; 80% to 90% of these occur just once. The ten top clones hold about 1.2% of the sample. The sample taken for sequencing was peripheral blood. These receptors were taken from a woman aged 45-60 years with acute or convalescent COVID-19.

The genes are TRBV9 and TRBJ1-5; 7 bases match TRBD1. The CDR3 has 15 amino acids. With V trimmed by 4 bases and J by 5 bases, 9 bases remained unmatched. Germline CDR1 and CDR2: SGDLS and YYNGEE. CDR3 sequence: CASSPGQDPDQPQHF. In nucleotides, the CDR3 is TGTGCCAGCAGCCCCGGACAGGACCCCGATCAGCCCCAGCATTTT.

This chain joins TRBV12-3 or TRBV12-4 and TRBJ1-1; no clear D gene. The V end lost 4 bases, the J end lost 2 bases, and 5 bases lay between the germline ends. This CDR3 is 12 amino acids long. The CDR3 spells CASSSHNTEAFF. DNA for the CDR3: TGTGCCAGCAGTTCCCATAACACTGAAGCTTTCTTT.

The gene calls are TRBV21-1 and TRBJ2-5; TRBD2, the table's D call, was not compared with the DNA. TRBV21-1 is annotated as a pseudogene. This CDR3 contains 12 residues. This CDR3 reads CASIRGGETQYF. CDR3 sequence (DNA): TGTGCCAGCATTCGGGGAGGGGAGACCCAGTACTTC.

The chain uses TRBV2 and TRBJ1-5; D gene ambiguous. CDR1 is SNHLY and CDR2 is FYNNEI in the germline V gene. The V end was cut by 7 bases, the J end by 0 bases, with 7 bases between. The CDR3 has 13 residues. The CDR3 DNA sequence: TGTGCCAGCACCAGGTTTAGCAATCAGCCCCAGCATTTT. As protein: CASTRFSNQPQHF.

In its sample, this clone was seen once. CDR3 in amino acids: CASNQQGANYGYTF. Here the CDR3 DNA reads TGTGCCAGCAATCAACAGGGAGCTAACTATGGCTACACCTTC. This chain joins TRBV2 and TRBJ1-2, with D possibly matching TRBD1 (6 bases). V was clipped by 7 bases and J by 0 bases, with 12 bases between them. The CDR3 covers 14 residues. The germline CDR1 and CDR2 sequences are SNHLY and FYNNEI.

The CDR3 is CASSGGTGETQYF. For the CDR3, the DNA is TGTGCCAGCAGTGGGGGGACAGGGGAGACCCAGTACTTC. This chain links TRBV2 with TRBJ2-5; 9 bases are shared with TRBD1. J lost 5 bases, V lost 4 bases, and 2 bases had no gene match. The CDR3 runs to 13 residues. Per the germline V gene, CDR1 is SNHLY and CDR2 is FYNNEI.

As to this clone: Other DNA sequences of this sample code for an identical CDR3. The V gene is TRBV5-1, the J gene TRBJ1-2; 10 nucleotides align to TRBD1. CDR3 length: 14 amino acids. The ends lost 4 bases at V and 4 bases at J; junction bases unmatched: 4. Germline lookup yields CDR1 SGHRS and CDR2 YFSETQ. CDR3 in amino acids: CASSPGTGVYGYTF. The CDR3 DNA is TGCGCCAGCAGCCCGGGGACAGGGGTCTATGGCTACACCTTC.

The gene calls are TRBV10-1 and TRBJ1-1, with 9 nucleotides matching TRBD1. The V segment lost 6 bases and the J segment 4 bases; nucleotides outside the gene matches: 6. Germline CDR1 WNHNN, CDR2 SYGVQD (reference sequence). The CDR3 contains 14 residues. CDR3 loop: CASRHGQGSTEAFF. CDR3 coding DNA: TGCGCCAGCAGACATGGACAGGGGAGCACTGAAGCTTTCTTT.

The chain couples TRBV4-1 to TRBJ1-1, with D perhaps TRBD1 (6 bases). Trimming took off 3 bases at V and 1 base at J, with 12 bases between the two ends. The CDR3 length is 15 residues. The germline gives CDR1 MGHRA, CDR2 YSYEKL. The CDR3 DNA reads as TGCGCCAGCAGCCACTTAGTCAGGGGGAACACTGAAGCTTTCTTT. It is translated as CASSHLVRGNTEAFF.

The chain has TRBV4-2 and TRBJ1-1; maybe TRBD1 (5 bases). The CDR3 has 13 residues. With 3 bases removed from V and 5 bases from J, the gap between germline ends came to 10 bases. From germline, CDR1 is LGHNA and CDR2 YNFKEQ. CDR3 DNA sequence: TGTGCCAGCAGCCAGGCGACAGTTACTGAAGCTTTCTTT. Translated, it gives CASSQATVTEAFF.

A word on this clone: A junction boundary mismatches the germline segment, possibly from a read error. This chain joins TRBV5-6 and TRBJ2-5; D is possibly TRBD2 (6 bases). Germline values: CDR1 SGHDT, CDR2 YYEEEE. The CDR3 extends over 14 amino acids. As DNA, the CDR3 is TGTGCCAGCAGCTACGGGGGACCCCAAGGGACCCAGTACTTC. This encodes CASSYGGPQGTQYF.

The chain employs TRBV19 and TRBJ1-5, with 7 bases that match TRBD1. Per germline, CDR1 LNHDA and CDR2 SQIVND (reference sequence). The CDR3 is made up of 15 amino acids. V was clipped by 7 bases and J by 4 bases; unmatched bases: 10. The CDR3 coding sequence is TGTGCCAGTATCCGAGGGGGCACCCCGAATCAGCCCCAGCATTTT. Amino acid sequence: CASIRGGTPNQPQHF. The whole variable domain, remainder taken from reference TRBV19 and TRBJ1-5, is DGGITQSPKYLFRKEGQNVTLSCEQNLNHDAMYWYRQDPGQGLRLIYYSQIVNDFQKGDIAEGYSVSREKKESFPLTVTSAQKNPTAFYLCASIRGGTPNQPQHFGDGTRLSIL.

The V and J genes are TRBV5-1 and TRBJ2-1; D gene uncertain. The CDR3 sequence is 12 residues long. Trimming shortened V by 1 base and J by 9 bases, and 8 bases separated the two germline ends. From germline, CDR1 is SGHRS and CDR2 YFSETQ. The CDR3 DNA reads TGCGCCAGCAGCTTGTTGGTCGGTGAGCAGTTCTTC. Protein sequence: CASSLLVGEQFF.

V gene TRBV4-2 combines with J gene TRBJ1-4; D possibly corresponds to TRBD1 (6 bases). The CDR3 has 16 residues. The V end lost 1 base, the J end lost 5 bases, and 14 bases lay between the germline ends. The germline gives CDR1 LGHNA, CDR2 YNFKEQ. The CDR3 DNA reads TGTGCCAGCAGCCAAGCGCTCGGACAGAGAAATGAAAAACTGTTTTTT. Residues: CASSQALGQRNEKLFF.

V is TRBV5-1 and J is TRBJ1-6; no firm D call. V was shortened by 0 bases and J by 5 bases, with 9 bases between the two germline ends. This CDR3 comprises 15 residues. From germline, CDR1 is SGHRS and CDR2 YFSETQ. The CDR3 DNA follows: TGCGCCAGCAGCTTGGCCGTATCAGATAATTCACCCCTCCACTTT. It specifies CASSLAVSDNSPLHF.

The chain joins TRBV5-8 to TRBJ1-4; no reliable D call. The V gene's germline CDR1 is SGHTS and CDR2 YDEGEE. The CDR3 has 16 amino acids. The V end was cut by 0 bases, the J end by 0 bases, with 9 bases between. CDR3 sequence reads: CASSLAWASTNEKLFF. The CDR3 DNA is TGTGCCAGCAGCTTGGCCTGGGCTTCAACTAATGAAAAACTGTTTTTT.

V is TRBV4-2 and J is TRBJ2-1; no reliable D call. Trimming shortened V by 0 bases and J by 3 bases, and 3 bases separated the two germline ends. Germline V gene sequence: CDR1 LGHNA, CDR2 YNFKEQ. CDR3 length equals 13 residues. The CDR3 loop is CASSQDNYNEQFF. In DNA, the CDR3 is TGTGCCAGCAGCCAAGATAACTACAATGAGCAGTTCTTC.

V and J are TRBV5-1 and TRBJ2-3; 8 bases align to TRBD2. CDR1 is SGHRS, CDR2 YFSETQ, per germline. The length of the CDR3 is 16 residues. V lost 4 bases, J lost 0 bases, and 7 bases stayed unmatched. The CDR3 nucleotides are TGCGCCAGCAGCCCTAGACTAGCGTCTAGCACAGATACGCAGTATTTT. Translating gives CASSPRLASSTDTQYF.

V gene TRBV2 combines with J gene TRBJ2-7; D gene uncertain. The CDR3 totals 15 residues. Trimming stripped 0 bases from V and 3 bases from J, with 12 bases between. Germline lookup yields CDR1 SNHLY and CDR2 FYNNEI. For the CDR3, the DNA is TGTGCCAGCAGTGAAGCCAACCTTAGAGGCTACGAGCAGTACTTC. This sequence encodes CASSEANLRGYEQYF.